This T cell receptor (beta chain) was sequenced in a study of blood T cell repertoires in COVID-19 (dated by TCRdb to 2020 to 2021). At the level of the whole study: Samples covering the acute and convalescent phases of COVID-19 were provided by collaborators in the United States, Italy and Spain. The prospective study material was composed of cDNA or gDNA derived from T cells, B-cell-depleted T cells, or PBMCs. The dataset comprised deeply sampled blood TCRbeta repertoires from subjects exposed to, actively infected with, or recovered from COVID-19. The repertoires were made available in a free public database intended to serve as a resource for research on the immune response to SARS-CoV-2. Samples were obtained from the ongoing ImmuneRACE study (first 160 participants) and from some 1,200 subjects provided by 6 global collaborators. Sample metadata almost always included a de-identified subject ID, COVID-19 status, age in years and sex. Where available, HLA class I and class II types were obtained from metadata supplied by the sample provider rather than from assay-based typing.

Concerning this clone: This clone's antigen is unknown. No much larger clone exists at a distance of one base, and base qualities are not known.

From the cysteine up to the phenylalanine, the CDR3 has a length of 15 residues. Only the CDR3 DNA stays, 45 bases, in frame from base 1. As encoded in the germline V gene, CDR1 is SGDLS while CDR2 is YYNGEE. Germline trimming: 4 bases from V, 4 bases from J; junction bases outside gene matches: 7. Summary of the overall study and its limitations: Clinical and demographic metadata were provided uncurated, with the amount varying by source and participant.

Each collaborating institution followed its own protocols to collect whole blood in K2EDTA tubes. Collaborator samples were shipped for TCRbeta analysis as frozen whole blood, isolated PBMCs, or DNA extracted from either sample type. TCRbeta CDR3 regions were amplified from genomic DNA by means of the immunoSEQ Assay, a bias-controlled multiplex PCR. In the original analysis: The number of nucleated cells in each sample was estimated from the amplification of reference gene primers within the assay. To quantify the absolute abundance of each unique TCRbeta CDR3 rearrangement, sequence reads were collapsed and filtered. For each sample, productive Simpson clonality was calculated as the square root of Simpson's diversity index across productive rearrangements. TCRdb provides this immuneACCESS table in a form limited to in-frame rearrangements. Some clones are lacking; in checked studies, under half of them reflect an unresolved V gene, and why the rest are absent is not known. The V and J calls and clone size are taken from that table; D and trimming were inferred from the DNA. The sample contains over 90,000 clones, 87% of them found a single time. The ten top clones hold roughly 2% of the sample.

The sample was peripheral blood. The chain is made from TRBV9 and TRBJ2-1; TRBD1 fits 8 bases in the junction. The TCR comes from a man between 45 and 60 years old with active COVID-19. This receptor carries the CDR3 CASSPGQGSYNEQFF. The bases are TGTGCCAGCAGCCCTGGACAGGGCTCGTACAATGAGCAGTTCTTC.